Listed here are 2 T cell receptor beta chains from one sample, sequenced in a study of response to subunit inactivated influenza vaccine. MiXCR, applied by TCRdb to the RT-PCR reads, yields one record per CDR3 protein. Here the sample spans around 300,000 distinct CDR3 sequences, approximately 20% being singletons. The source was PBMCs from blood, collected approximately 22 months after vaccination. The receptors shown here come from a man aged 50 to 69 who received an inactivated influenza vaccine.

The V and J genes are TRBV5-1 and TRBJ1-1; D call uncertain. Deletions cut 5 bases from V and 7 bases from J, with 9 bases between. Germline values: CDR1 SGHRS, CDR2 YFSETQ. The CDR3 spans 11 residues. CDR3 amino acids: CASRHEGEAFF. DNA of the CDR3: TGCGCCAGCAGACATGAGGGTGAAGCTTTCTTT.

This chain connects TRBV4-3 to TRBJ2-3; 8 bases map to TRBD1. V dropped 0 bases and J dropped 9; count of bases not matched to a gene: 11. CDR1 is LGHNA, CDR2 YSLEER, per germline. The CDR3 length is 16 residues. CDR3 in amino acids: CASSQDRGRGGLTQYF. Written as DNA, the CDR3 is TGCGCCAGCAGCCAAGACAGGGGGCGAGGGGGTTTAACGCAGTATTTT.